This TCR beta chain is from a study of T cells after yellow fever vaccination. Overall study: Fractions of limited cellularity were prepared by means of SMART-Seq v4 Ultra Low Input. Study results and limitations: The booster response re-showed most primary clones: approximately 97% CD4, more than 70% CD8.

As concerns this clonotype: The antigen is not known. A junction end diverges from the germline sequence, so it may reflect a read error.

The CDR3 consists of 16 residues. The germline V gene has CDR1 DFQATT and CDR2 SNEGSKA (reference sequence). Each CDR3 protein gets one entry after TCRdb re-called the 5' RACE reads with MiXCR. Of fewer than 400,000 distinct CDR3 sequences in the sample, around 6.4% were seen once. This clonotype was obtained from a man younger than 40 who received the YFV17D yellow fever vaccine. The chain recombines TRBV20-1 with TRBJ1-1, with 12 positions matching TRBD1. The sample here was PBMCs, taken 5 days after the yellow fever booster vaccination. Here the CDR3 reads CCARGTGGARNTEAFF. DNA of the CDR3: TGCTGTGCTAGGGGGACAGGGGGCGCAAGGAACACTGAAGCTTTCTTT.